Detailed here is one T cell receptor beta chain. Its antigen is unknown. This sample stems from a study of T cells expressing NK-cell markers. Study context: Sequencing covered eight donors, seven HCMV-seropositive and one seronegative. Study results and caveats: The study found these clonotypes also leading the CD3+CD56-NKG2C+ fraction in several donors. Of CD8+ T cells, roughly 1.0-7.0% belonged to dominant NKG2C+ clonotypes in five to seven donors.

TCRdb reworked the 5' RACE reads into one entry per CDR3 protein, no DNA. In all, the sample yields 500,000 to 600,000 distinct CDR3 sequences. CDR1 and CDR2 from the germline V gene are SGHVS and FQNEAQ. The CDR3 has 16 residues. The chain employs TRBV7-8 and TRBJ2-3. The clonotype originates from a man in his late teens or twenties in good health. The specimen sequenced was blood T cells: a sorted CD56 or NKG2C T cell subset, CD4+ or CD8+ T cells, or bulk PBMC T cells (not recorded which). CDR3 residues: CASSLSFQPSTDTQYF.